The 23 T cell receptor beta chains reported below all come from one sample, sequenced in a study of neoadjuvant anti-PD-1 for oral cavity cancer. Measured with immunoSEQ multiplex PCR; TCRdb has only the in-frame clones, and not every one. Here the sample spans about 15,000 clones, 60% to 70% being singletons. The material sequenced was PBMCs, taken before nivolumab (anti-PD-1) treatment. The source of these receptors is a person aged 35 to 85 with oral cavity squamous cell carcinoma.

V is TRBV19 and J is TRBJ1-1; D is ambiguous. This CDR3 has 14 residues. Trimming cost V 6 bases and J 2 bases, with 13 bases left between them. The V gene's germline CDR1 is LNHDA and CDR2 SQIVND (reference sequence). For the CDR3, the DNA is TGTGCCAGTAGCATAAAAGGAGTCAACACTGAAGCTTTCTTT. Protein product: CASSIKGVNTEAFF.

This chain connects TRBV7-2 to TRBJ2-3, with 8 bases identical to TRBD2. There are 13 residues in the CDR3. Germline V CDR1 and CDR2: SGHTA, FQGNSA. The junction had 7 bases not matched to a gene; V was cut back by 8 bases and J by 6 bases. The DNA for the CDR3 is TGTGCCAGCGGAGCGGGGGCGGGGGATACGCAGTATTTT. Its protein product is CASGAGAGDTQYF.

The chain couples TRBV7-8 to TRBJ1-1; TRBD1 matches 7 bases. Trimming took 2 bases from V and 3 from J; bases not matched to a gene: 15. The CDR3 totals 18 residues. Germline V gene lookup returns CDR1 SGHVS and CDR2 FQNEAQ. The CDR3 region has the DNA TGTGCCAGCAGCTTAAAGGGGGCGATTCTGTTCCGGGACACTGAAGCTTTCTTT. Residues: CASSLKGAILFRDTEAFF.

The chain uses TRBV19 and TRBJ2-3; D not certain. Trimming pared 4 bases from V and 4 bases from J, leaving 18 bases between. Germline V gene lookup returns CDR1 LNHDA and CDR2 SQIVND (reference sequence). The CDR3 extends over 16 amino acids. CDR3 in amino acids: CASSTRTVYGSDTQYF. The CDR3 bases are TGTGCCAGTAGTACACGGACGGTCTATGGCTCAGATACGCAGTATTTT.

The chain couples TRBV2 to TRBJ2-2, with 11 nucleotides matching TRBD2. CDR1 and CDR2 from the germline V gene are SNHLY and FYNNEI. There are 18 residues in the CDR3. With 0 bases clipped from V and 1 base from J, the junction kept 4 bases outside the gene matches. In DNA form, the CDR3 reads TGTGCCAGCAGTGAAGCTTGGCTAGCGGGAGGGAACACCGGGGAGCTGTTTTTT. Protein product: CASSEAWLAGGNTGELFF.

The rearrangement uses TRBV28 and TRBJ1-1; no clear D. V was shortened by 7 bases and J by 3 bases, with 12 bases between the two germline ends. There are 13 residues in the CDR3. CDR1 is MDHEN, CDR2 SYDVKM, per germline. The CDR3 loop reads CASTRKPHTEAFF. CDR3 bases: TGTGCCAGCACTCGAAAGCCCCACACTGAAGCTTTCTTT.

The chain recombines TRBV7-9 with TRBJ2-7; D gene unclear. This CDR3 has 14 amino acids. CDR1 is SEHNR, CDR2 FQNEAQ, per germline (reference sequence). V shed 3 bases and J shed 1 base, with 10 bases lying between them. The CDR3 reads CASSFVGPSYEQYF. The CDR3 DNA reads as TGTGCCAGCAGCTTTGTCGGGCCGTCCTACGAGCAGTACTTC.

This rearrangement joins TRBV7-3 to TRBJ1-1; weak D call: TRBD1 (5 bases). This CDR3 comprises 12 residues. The germline V gene has CDR1 SGHTA and CDR2 FQGTGA. V gave up 4 bases and J gave up 11 bases, with 14 bases separating them. The DNA for the CDR3 is TGTGCCAGCAGCTCCGGGTCGGGGGGTGCTTTCTTT. Translated, it gives CASSSGSGGAFF.

This clone was detected a few times. The chain uses TRBV5-6 and TRBJ2-1, with TRBD1 matching over 10 bases. Germline-derived CDR1 and CDR2 are SGHDT and YYEEEE. The CDR3 runs 18 residues. J was trimmed by 3 bases and V by 3 bases; bases with no gene match: 12. Written as DNA, the CDR3 is TGTGCCAGCAGCTCAAATAGGGGAGACAGGGGGCTCTACAATGAGCAGTTCTTC. As protein: CASSSNRGDRGLYNEQFF.

V is TRBV10-3 and J is TRBJ2-3, with 8 nucleotides matching TRBD2. Germline V gene data show CDR1 as ENHRY and CDR2 as SYGVKD. The CDR3 has 15 residues. The ends lost 4 bases at V and 5 bases at J; junction bases unmatched: 8. The CDR3 coding sequence is TGTGCCATCAGTGGAGGACTAGCCGAGGGAGATACGCAGTATTTT. Translated, it gives CAISGGLAEGDTQYF.

V and J are TRBV7-2 and TRBJ2-3; 7 bases align to TRBD2. Germline lookup yields CDR1 SGHTA and CDR2 FQGNSA. This CDR3 has 14 amino acids. The trim removed 4 bases at V and 4 bases at J, leaving 5 bases unmatched. The CDR3 protein is CASSSLAFSDTQYF. CDR3 DNA sequence: TGTGCCAGCAGCTCACTAGCGTTCTCAGATACGCAGTATTTT.

The chain links TRBV6-1 to TRBJ2-4, with 13 bases aligning to TRBD2. V lost 4 bases, J lost 4 bases, and 4 bases stayed unmatched. The CDR3 runs to 16 residues. CDR1 MNHNS and CDR2 SASEGT come from the germline V gene. The CDR3 spells CASSGRTSGGKNIQYF. The CDR3 DNA reads as TGTGCCAGCAGTGGCCGGACTAGCGGGGGAAAAAACATTCAGTACTTC.

The rearrangement uses TRBV19 and TRBJ1-6, with 9 nucleotides matching TRBD1. V shed 10 bases and J 8 bases; nucleotides not matched to a gene: 12. This CDR3 contains 15 residues. Per germline, CDR1 LNHDA and CDR2 SQIVND (reference sequence). CDR3 sequence reads: CATSDRGLIHSPLHF. CDR3 in DNA: TGTGCCACCTCGGACAGGGGATTAATCCATTCACCCCTCCACTTT.

This chain uses TRBV15 with TRBJ2-5; 8 nucleotides line up with TRBD2. Germline V gene lookup returns CDR1 LNHNV and CDR2 YYDKDF (reference sequence). The CDR3 covers 15 residues. Trimming at V came to 1 base and at J to 3 bases, leaving 4 bases not matched to a gene. In nucleotides, the CDR3 is TGTGCCACCAGCAGAGGGGACGGGAGGGAAGAGACCCAGTACTTC. This gives the protein CATSRGDGREETQYF.

The rearrangement joins TRBV28 to TRBJ1-1; D remains ambiguous. The CDR3 loop spans 14 amino acids. CDR1 MDHEN and CDR2 SYDVKM come from the germline V gene. V was pared by 2 bases and J by 1 base, with 8 bases between. The CDR3 loop is CASSLLAGNTEAFF. The DNA of the CDR3 is TGTGCCAGCAGTTTACTGGCAGGGAACACTGAAGCTTTCTTT.

V and J are TRBV5-1 and TRBJ1-3; 7 bases are a match to TRBD1. Trimming removed 3 bases from V and 4 bases from J; junction bases left unmatched: 4. Per the germline V gene, CDR1 is SGHRS and CDR2 is YFSETQ. The CDR3 consists of 14 residues. CDR3 amino acids: CASSSGTAGNTIYF. In nucleotides, the CDR3 is TGCGCCAGCAGCTCGGGGACAGCCGGAAACACCATATATTTT. Filled out from reference TRBV5-1 and TRBJ1-3, the complete variable domain reads KAGVTQTPRYLIKTRGQQVTLSCSPISGHRSVSWYQQTPGQGLQFLFEYFSETQRNKGNFPGRFSGRQFSNSRSEMNVSTLELGDSALYLCASSSGTAGNTIYFGEGSWLTVV.

The chain couples TRBV27 to TRBJ1-1; D not resolved. CDR3 length: 12 residues. Germline V gene sequence: CDR1 MNHEY, CDR2 SMNVEV (reference sequence). The germline V and J ends were trimmed by 6 bases and 1 base, with 6 bases remaining between them. CDR3 coding DNA: TGTGCCAGCAGAACAGCGAACACTGAAGCTTTCTTT. It translates to CASRTANTEAFF.

This clone was counted once. V is TRBV5-6 and J is TRBJ2-2; TRBD1 agrees at 7 bases. The germline V gene has CDR1 SGHDT and CDR2 YYEEEE. This CDR3 has 14 amino acids. Trimming took 2 bases from V and 4 from J; bases not matched to a gene: 2. CDR3 sequence: CASSLGGFTGELFF. The CDR3 nucleotides read TGTGCCAGCAGCTTAGGGGGCTTCACCGGGGAGCTGTTTTTT.

The chain has TRBV2 and TRBJ2-5, with D unclear. The germline gives CDR1 SNHLY, CDR2 FYNNEI. Trimming stripped 3 bases from V and 3 bases from J, with 5 bases between. CDR3 length: 12 residues. CDR3 sequence: CASSESKETQYF. The CDR3, as DNA: TGTGCCAGCAGTGAGAGTAAAGAGACCCAGTACTTC.

V usage is TRBV10-3 and J usage is TRBJ2-3, with TRBD2 identical over 10 bases. CDR1 and CDR2 (germline): ENHRY, SYGVKD. The CDR3 loop spans 16 amino acids. V was pared by 5 bases and J by 0 bases, with 5 bases of the junction left unmatched. CDR3 nucleotides: TGTGCCATCAGTCAAGCGGGAGGGTCCAGCACAGATACGCAGTATTTT. Encoded protein: CAISQAGGSSTDTQYF.

V is TRBV5-1 and J is TRBJ1-3; D unclear. This CDR3 has 16 residues. Trimming left V 4 bases short and J 0 bases short, with 14 bases between. CDR1 and CDR2 from the germline V gene are SGHRS and YFSETQ. This CDR3 is CASSPTAPSSGNTIYF. The CDR3 DNA sequence: TGCGCCAGCAGCCCCACCGCCCCGAGCTCTGGAAACACCATATATTTT.

This CDR3 is CASSSLGVGSTEAFF. CDR3 DNA: TGTGCCAGCAGCTCGCTGGGGGTCGGGAGCACTGAAGCTTTCTTT. The V and J genes are TRBV7-9 and TRBJ1-1; tentative D call: TRBD1 (5 bases). CDR3 length equals 15 residues. Per germline, CDR1 SEHNR and CDR2 FQNEAQ (reference sequence). Deletions cut 4 bases from V and 4 bases from J, with 16 bases between.

The DNA of the CDR3 is TGTGCCAGCAGTGAGGCGGGTTCTGAAGCTTTCTTT. Its translation is CASSEAGSEAFF. The rearrangement links TRBV2 to TRBJ1-1; the D is unclear. The CDR3 loop spans 12 amino acids. CDR1 is SNHLY, CDR2 FYNNEI, per germline. The V end was cut by 3 bases, the J end by 6 bases, with 8 bases between.